This TCR beta chain is from a study of cytomegalovirus exposure and HLA in healthy donors. Overall study findings and caveats: Beyond CMV serostatus, there was no information to go on about immune exposure. Most sequenced TCRs were rare (though some public TCRs occurred in many donors).

This PCR relied on a set of 60 Vbeta primers and 13 Jbeta primers. TCRdb keeps only in-frame clones here, not all; method: immunoSEQ multiplex PCR. This sample has around 200,000 clones, with around three quarters found just once. Germline values: CDR1 LGHNT, CDR2 FRNRAP. V was clipped by 7 bases and J by 3 bases; unmatched bases: 9. The CDR3 spans 16 residues. The sample holds one count of this clone. The antigen remains undetermined. The receptor was isolated from a man in his forties or fifties in good health and CMV-seronegative. The chain is built from TRBV12-5 and TRBJ2-3; the match to TRBD1 covers 11 bases. Sequencing was done on a sample of PBMCs. The chain's CDR3 is CASEIIGQGATDTQYF. The CDR3 DNA sequence: TGTGCTAGTGAAATCATCGGACAGGGGGCAACAGATACGCAGTATTTT.